This T cell receptor beta chain was recorded in a study of T cell responses to AZD1222 COVID-19 vaccine. Study results and caveats: Across spike, vaccine-associated CD4 TCRs were found, dominant at 160-218 and 743-854. Nearly half of spike-specific TCRs reportedly go after variant regions that carry no mutations. There were mostly white British donors and more females than males, and clonal diversity was possibly underestimated.

Of note for this clone: Its antigen is currently unknown.

Deletions cut 5 bases from V and 8 bases from J, with 16 bases between. The V gene's germline CDR1 is MGHRA and CDR2 YSYEKL. The CDR3 has 15 residues. Sequencing used immunoSEQ multiplex PCR; TCRdb keeps in-frame clones, though not all of them. The table records some 80,000 clones, less than 90% of them present only once. This TCR was sampled from an adult in good health. The input for sequencing was peripheral blood, taken on day 0 of AZD1222 vaccination. This rearrangement joins TRBV4-1 to TRBJ1-6; D is unclear. The CDR3 here is CASSYNTAADSPLHF. CDR3 sequence (DNA): TGCGCCAGCAGCTACAATACGGCCGCGGATTCACCCCTCCACTTT.